This TCR beta chain was profiled in a study of blood T cell repertoires in COVID-19. TCRdb's table, derived via immunoSEQ multiplex PCR, lists solely in-frame clones and lacks some. The repertoire holds about 140,000 clones, with about three quarters as singletons. The V end lost 3 bases, the J end lost 9 bases, and 15 bases lay between the germline ends. This CDR3 has 14 residues. Germline CDR1 reads SGHTA; CDR2 reads FQGNSA. Sequenced sample: peripheral blood. This chain connects TRBV7-2 to TRBJ2-1; weak D call: TRBD1 (6 bases). The sequence came from a man older than 75 with acute or convalescent COVID-19. The CDR3, as DNA: TGTGCCAGCAGCTTCGCAGGGGAGTCAGCTGAGCAGTTCTTC. Amino acids: CASSFAGESAEQFF.